These 24 T cell receptor beta chains originate from one sample sequenced in a study of shared clonotypes between healthy human individuals. The repertoire was sequenced with immunoSEQ multiplex PCR; TCRdb's copy has only in-frame clones and lacks some. The table includes some 1 million clones, around 74% detected once. The sample taken for sequencing was memory CD4+ T cells sorted from blood. Subset here: CD45RA-negative fraction. Receptors originate from a young man in good health.

In regard to this clone: The same CDR3 can be traced to other DNA sequences in this sample. V usage is TRBV10-1 and J usage is TRBJ1-1; tentatively, D is TRBD1 (5 bases). The germline V gene encodes CDR1 WNHNN and CDR2 SYGVQD (reference sequence). With 3 bases removed from V and 2 bases from J, the gap between germline ends came to 10 bases. The CDR3 has 14 residues. In nucleotides, the CDR3 is TGCGCCAGCAGTGAAAGTGGGGGTAACACTGAAGCTTTCTTT. It is translated as CASSESGGNTEAFF.

The chain recombines TRBV29-1 with TRBJ2-3; D might be TRBD1 (5 bases). Germline V CDR1 and CDR2: SQVTM, ANQGSEA. The CDR3 contains 13 residues. With 4 bases removed from V and 1 base from J, the gap between germline ends came to 9 bases. CDR3 in DNA: TGCAGCGTTGCAGAAGGGGGCACAGATACGCAGTATTTT. Its translation is CSVAEGGTDTQYF.

This chain connects TRBV11-2 to TRBJ2-2; TRBD2 matches 11 bases. CDR3 length equals 17 residues. Trimming at V came to 5 bases and at J to 8 bases, leaving 13 bases not matched to a gene. CDR1 SGHAT and CDR2 FQNNGV come from the germline V gene. The CDR3 DNA is TGTGCCAGCAGCCCTTTAGCGGGAGGGGTCCTAACGGGGGAGCTGTTTTTT. Translation: CASSPLAGGVLTGELFF.

J is TRBJ2-3 and V is TRBV2, with TRBD2 identical over 11 bases. The CDR3 extends over 14 amino acids. Germline CDR1 and CDR2: SNHLY and FYNNEI. Trimming at V came to 7 bases and at J to 3 bases, leaving 3 bases not matched to a gene. CDR3 in amino acids: CASKASGGTDTQYF. The CDR3 nucleotides read TGTGCCAGCAAGGCTAGCGGGGGGACAGATACGCAGTATTTT.

This chain joins TRBV5-6 and TRBJ2-3, with D uncertain. Trimming removed 2 bases at V and 2 bases at J, with 9 bases between. CDR1 and CDR2 (germline): SGHDT, YYEEEE. This CDR3 contains 14 residues. In DNA form, the CDR3 reads TGTGCCAGCAGCTTTAGTTTCCACACAGATACGCAGTATTTT. Translated, it gives CASSFSFHTDTQYF.

The sample holds a few counts of this clone. V and J are TRBV6-5 and TRBJ1-1, with D perhaps matching TRBD1 (5 bases). Germline-derived CDR1 and CDR2 are MNHEY and SVGAGI. Trimming stripped 2 bases from V and 4 bases from J, with 8 bases between. The CDR3 runs to 13 residues. CDR3 DNA: TGTGCCAGCAGTTACGTGGGGCGCACTGAAGCTTTCTTT. Amino acid sequence: CASSYVGRTEAFF.

The chain couples TRBV18 to TRBJ2-1; TRBD1 might be the D (6 bases). Looked up from germline, CDR1 is KGHSH and CDR2 is LQKENI. Trimming removed 3 bases from V and 9 bases from J, with 12 bases in between. CDR3 length equals 13 residues. The CDR3 region is CASSPPGQLEQFF. The CDR3 nucleotides are TGTGCCAGCTCACCCCCCGGACAGCTTGAGCAGTTCTTC. Complete variable domain (other parts from reference TRBV18 and TRBJ2-1): NAGVMQNPRHLVRRRGQEARLRCSPMKGHSHVYWYRQLPEEGLKFMVYLQKENIIDESGMPKERFSAEFPKEGPSILRIQQVVRGDSAAYFCASSPPGQLEQFFGPGTRLTVL.

The genes are TRBV5-4 and TRBJ2-5, with D unclear. There are 16 residues in the CDR3. Looked up from germline, CDR1 is SGHNT and CDR2 is YYREEE (reference sequence). Deletions cut 0 bases from V and 1 base from J, with 13 bases between. Written as DNA, the CDR3 is TGTGCCAGCAGCTTGGAGTCCAGCCGATCCCAAGAGACCCAGTACTTC. This encodes CASSLESSRSQETQYF.

V and J are TRBV11-2 and TRBJ2-7; the D gene could be TRBD1 or TRBD2 (7 bases each). CDR1 and CDR2 (germline): SGHAT, FQNNGV. The CDR3 runs 16 residues. Trimming removed 5 bases from V and 2 bases from J, with 19 bases in between. The CDR3 loop is CASSLRRGDRPYEQYF. The DNA of the CDR3 is TGTGCCAGCAGCCTCCGACGGGGGGACAGACCCTACGAGCAGTACTTC.

This clone was recorded only once. The chain couples TRBV18 to TRBJ2-2, with 8 bases fitting TRBD1. Germline V gene lookup returns CDR1 KGHSH and CDR2 LQKENI. The CDR3 spans 15 residues. V was pared by 3 bases and J by 6 bases, with 6 bases of the junction left unmatched. CDR3 bases: TGTGCCAGCTCACCCCGACAGGGGCCTGCCGGGGAGCTGTTTTTT. It translates to CASSPRQGPAGELFF.

Here the CDR3 DNA reads TGTGCCAGCAGTGAACCAGGGTCAGGAAACACCATATATTTT. It encodes CASSEPGSGNTIYF. The chain is built from TRBV6-1 and TRBJ1-3; weak D call: TRBD1 (5 bases). The CDR3 has 14 amino acids. V was clipped by 2 bases and J by 4 bases, with 9 bases between them. Germline loops: CDR1 MNHNS, CDR2 SASEGT.

This sequence joins TRBV2 and TRBJ2-1, with 7 bases that match TRBD2. V shed 8 bases, J shed 4 bases, and the junction held 5 bases outside the gene matches. The germline gives CDR1 SNHLY, CDR2 FYNNEI. This CDR3 has 13 amino acids. CDR3 loop: CASESGKYNEQFF. Written as DNA, the CDR3 is TGTGCCAGCGAAAGCGGGAAATACAATGAGCAGTTCTTC.

The chain couples TRBV19 to TRBJ1-4; D remains unclear. This CDR3 has 13 amino acids. Per the germline V gene, CDR1 is LNHDA and CDR2 is SQIVND (reference sequence). Trimming shortened V by 6 bases and J by 7 bases, and 12 bases separated the two germline ends. CDR3 residues: CASSSRAVEKLFF. DNA for the CDR3: TGTGCCAGTAGCAGCCGCGCGGTTGAAAAACTGTTTTTT.

J is TRBJ1-1 and V is TRBV5-1; D is ambiguous. Per germline, CDR1 SGHRS and CDR2 YFSETQ. The CDR3 has 14 amino acids. Trimming pared 3 bases from V and 0 bases from J, leaving 9 bases between. CDR3 region: CASSYDNMNTEAFF. CDR3 coding DNA: TGCGCCAGCAGCTACGACAACATGAACACTGAAGCTTTCTTT.

This clone was recorded a few times. The gene calls are TRBV5-1 and TRBJ2-2; D gene uncertain. The V gene's germline CDR1 is SGHRS and CDR2 YFSETQ. V was trimmed by 0 bases and J by 2 bases, leaving 5 bases between them. This CDR3 region has 14 residues. The CDR3 DNA reads TGCGCCAGCAGCTTGGGAGATAACACCGGGGAGCTGTTTTTT. This codes for CASSLGDNTGELFF.

The chain employs TRBV15 and TRBJ2-2; D is uncertain. Trimming shortened V by 0 bases and J by 6 bases, and 8 bases separated the two germline ends. The CDR3 totals 14 residues. Per the germline V gene, CDR1 is LNHNV and CDR2 is YYDKDF (reference sequence). CDR3 nucleotides: TGTGCCACCAGCAGAGATGTGGGTCCCGGGGAGCTGTTTTTT. Amino acid sequence: CATSRDVGPGELFF.

This chain joins TRBV19 and TRBJ1-1; no clear D gene. The CDR3 extends over 13 amino acids. V was cut by 5 bases and J by 4 bases, with 11 bases left in between. Germline V gives CDR1 LNHDA, CDR2 SQIVND (reference sequence). In DNA form, the CDR3 reads TGTGCCAGTAGTCCCTCTTTAGGCACTGAAGCTTTCTTT. Amino acids: CASSPSLGTEAFF.

V usage is TRBV19 and J usage is TRBJ2-7; TRBD1 matches at 8 bases. Germline CDR1 and CDR2: LNHDA and SQIVND (reference sequence). The trim removed 5 bases at V and 6 bases at J, leaving 18 bases unmatched. The CDR3 is 17 amino acids. As DNA, the CDR3 is TGTGCCAGTAGTCCCCAGTCTAACTCGGACAGGGAAGGCGAGCAGTACTTC. Translated, it gives CASSPQSNSDREGEQYF.

The chain recombines TRBV29-1 with TRBJ2-3; TRBD2 matches 7 bases. Germline CDR1 and CDR2: SQVTM and ANQGSEA. Trimming cost V 4 bases and J 4 bases; bases outside gene matches: 5. The CDR3 is 13 residues long. The CDR3 region is CSVVGRAADTQYF. CDR3 DNA sequence: TGCAGCGTTGTTGGGAGGGCCGCAGATACGCAGTATTTT.

The chain's CDR3 is CASSPQRTGRVCNEQFF. CDR3 DNA: TGTGCCAGCTCACCACAGAGGACAGGGAGGGTATGCAATGAGCAGTTCTTC. The rearrangement links TRBV18 to TRBJ2-1; a possible D gene is TRBD1 (8 bases). This CDR3 is 17 amino acids long. In germline, CDR1 is KGHSH, CDR2 LQKENI. Trimming stripped 1 base from V and 6 bases from J, with 19 bases between.

This clone was recorded once. J is TRBJ2-5 and V is TRBV29-1, with a tentative D call TRBD2 (6 bases). The CDR3 is 14 residues long. Germline V gene lookup returns CDR1 SQVTM and CDR2 ANQGSEA. Trimming left V 4 bases short and J 0 bases short, with 12 bases between. The CDR3: CSVGGLYDQETQYF. DNA of the CDR3: TGCAGCGTTGGGGGACTCTACGACCAAGAGACCCAGTACTTC.

This clone was seen ten or more times. The chain carries TRBV10-2 and TRBJ2-3, with TRBD1 identical over 7 bases. The CDR3 loop spans 15 amino acids. The V segment lost 6 bases and the J segment 1 base; nucleotides outside the gene matches: 7. Germline CDR1 WSHSY, CDR2 SAAADI. CDR3 bases: TGCGCCAGCAGACCCACAGGGGCTGGCACAGATACGCAGTATTTT. Residues: CASRPTGAGTDTQYF.

Points on this clone: The sample carries other DNA sequences with the same CDR3. V usage is TRBV7-2 and J usage is TRBJ2-1; D is perhaps TRBD1 (5 bases). With 1 base removed from V and 7 bases from J, the gap between germline ends came to 8 bases. This CDR3 has 13 residues. CDR1 and CDR2 (germline): SGHTA, FQGNSA. Written as DNA, the CDR3 is TGTGCCAGCAGCTTAGGGACAATAAATGAGCAGTTCTTC. This gives the protein CASSLGTINEQFF.

Notes on this clone: A much larger clone differs from this one at a single base, so this may be a read error. J is TRBJ1-1 and V is TRBV6-1; D not certain. The V end lost 4 bases, the J end lost 1 base, and 7 bases lay between the germline ends. Germline V gene data show CDR1 as MNHNS and CDR2 as SASEGT. The CDR3 is 13 amino acids. The CDR3 is CASSVDRNTEAFF. The CDR3 DNA is TGTGCCAGCAGTGTGGACCGGAACACTGAAGCTTTCTTT.